One sample yielded the 27 T cell receptor beta chains listed below, sequenced in a study of radiotherapy plus CTLA-4 blockade in lung cancer. The assay was immunoSEQ multiplex PCR, and TCRdb's table has in-frame clones only and misses some. The sample shows roughly 59,000 clones, around 74% of them seen only once. The material was peripheral blood, obtained from a patient treated with radiotherapy plus ipilimumab. These TCRs come from a human donor with non-small cell lung cancer whose response to radiotherapy plus ipilimumab could not be evaluated.

The chain has TRBV10-3 and TRBJ2-7, with 9 nucleotides matching TRBD2. The CDR3 totals 19 residues. J was trimmed by 2 bases and V by 0 bases; bases with no gene match: 14. In germline, CDR1 is ENHRY, CDR2 SYGVKD. The CDR3 DNA is TGTGCCATCAGTGAGTCGGGTTTAGCGGGAGTAGGGGAAGCCTACGAGCAGTACTTC. Its protein product is CAISESGLAGVGEAYEQYF.

This chain joins TRBV5-1 and TRBJ1-1; no clear D gene. Per germline, CDR1 SGHRS and CDR2 YFSETQ. The CDR3 covers 15 residues. The germline V and J ends were trimmed by 1 base and 3 bases, with 13 bases remaining between them. The CDR3 region is CASSLLAGWDTEAFF. DNA of the CDR3: TGCGCCAGCAGCTTGTTGGCGGGCTGGGACACTGAAGCTTTCTTT.

The V gene is TRBV19, the J gene TRBJ2-3, with a possible D match to TRBD2 (5 bases). CDR3 length equals 15 residues. V was shortened by 5 bases and J by 0 bases, with 12 bases between the two germline ends. In germline, CDR1 is LNHDA, CDR2 SQIVND (reference sequence). CDR3 nucleotides: TGTGCCAGTAGTCAACTCGGGATTAGCACAGATACGCAGTATTTT. It translates to CASSQLGISTDTQYF.

The chain employs TRBV20-1 and TRBJ2-7; a weak D match, TRBD2 (5 bases). The CDR3 extends over 11 amino acids. V lost 2 bases and J 6 bases, leaving 8 bases between the germline ends. Germline V gene sequence: CDR1 DFQATT, CDR2 SNEGSKA (reference sequence). The CDR3 loop reads CSARPAGEQYF. CDR3 in DNA: TGCAGTGCTAGACCCGCGGGCGAGCAGTACTTC.

The chain combines TRBV6-5 with TRBJ2-1, with TRBD2 matching 11 bases. Germline V gene lookup returns CDR1 MNHEY and CDR2 SVGAGI. This CDR3 comprises 13 residues. V lost 4 bases to trimming and J lost 12 bases; unmatched junction nucleotides: 5. CDR3 coding DNA: TGTGCCAGCAGTTCCGGGACTAGCGGATCGCAGTTCTTC. This encodes CASSSGTSGSQFF.

A remark on this clone: The junction and the germline gene differ at one end; a read error may be behind it. Other DNA sequences in this specimen translate into the identical CDR3. The rearrangement links TRBV9 to TRBJ1-1, with D hard to call. From germline, CDR1 is SGDLS and CDR2 YYNGEE. The CDR3 sequence is 14 residues long. The CDR3 loop is CASSFHRENTEAFF. DNA for the CDR3: TGTGCCAGCAGCTTTCACCGGGAAAACACCGAAGCTTTCTTT.

The V call is TRBV7-2, the J call TRBJ2-7; unclear D gene. The CDR3 has 14 residues. The V and J ends lost 1 base and 7 bases respectively, with 14 bases between them. Germline assignment: CDR1 SGHTA and CDR2 FQGNSA. CDR3 sequence: CASSLVVLGGEQYF. The CDR3 DNA reads as TGTGCCAGCAGCTTAGTAGTTTTAGGCGGTGAGCAGTACTTC.

V gene TRBV7-2 combines with J gene TRBJ1-6, with a possible D match to TRBD1 (5 bases). CDR3 size: 15 residues. Deletions cut 1 base from V and 2 bases from J, with 6 bases between. CDR1 and CDR2 from the germline V gene are SGHTA and FQGNSA. This chain's CDR3 is CASSLEGPYNSPLHF. CDR3 coding DNA: TGTGCCAGCAGCTTAGAGGGGCCCTATAATTCACCCCTCCACTTT.

The chain is built from TRBV7-2 and TRBJ1-3; no reliable D call. Trimming removed 4 bases from V and 1 base from J, with 14 bases in between. CDR1 is SGHTA, CDR2 FQGNSA, per germline. This CDR3 has 16 residues. The CDR3 DNA reads as TGTGCCAGCAGCTCAGACCGACCGGAGTCTGGAAACACCATATATTTT. Translated: CASSSDRPESGNTIYF.

The DNA for the CDR3 is TGTGCCAGCAGGGCCCGACAGGCACAGCCTACGCAGTATTTT. Translating gives CASRARQAQPTQYF. The chain is built from TRBV28 and TRBJ2-3, with D possibly being TRBD1 (6 bases). The CDR3 has 14 residues. Germline loops: CDR1 MDHEN, CDR2 SYDVKM. With 6 bases removed from V and 8 bases from J, the gap between germline ends came to 18 bases.

The chain links TRBV29-1 to TRBJ1-1; tentatively, D is TRBD1 (6 bases). There are 13 residues in the CDR3. Germline CDR1 and CDR2: SQVTM and ANQGSEA. V lost 0 bases to trimming and J lost 3 bases, with 8 bases between them. The CDR3 DNA is TGCAGCGTTGAAGAACCAGGGGACACTGAAGCTTTCTTT. Encoded protein: CSVEEPGDTEAFF. Complete variable domain (other parts from reference TRBV29-1 and TRBJ1-1): SAVISQKPSRDICQRGTSLTIQCQVDSQVTMMFWYRQQPGQSLTLIATANQGSEATYESGFVIDKFPISRPNLTFSTLTVSNMSPEDSSIYLCSVEEPGDTEAFFGQGTRLTVV.

This clone was observed a few times. The chain carries TRBV29-1 and TRBJ2-2; tentative D call: TRBD2 (6 bases). Germline V gene lookup returns CDR1 SQVTM and CDR2 ANQGSEA. Trimming removed 3 bases from V and 3 bases from J, with 11 bases in between. The CDR3 is made up of 14 amino acids. CDR3 sequence (DNA): TGCAGCGTTGAGCCGGGACTGGACACCGGGGAGCTGTTTTTT. Translated: CSVEPGLDTGELFF.

The V gene is TRBV28, the J gene TRBJ2-7; 9 bases fit TRBD2. The CDR3 loop spans 14 amino acids. The V segment lost 5 bases and the J segment 0 bases; nucleotides outside the gene matches: 2. Germline assignment: CDR1 MDHEN and CDR2 SYDVKM. Written as DNA, the CDR3 is TGTGCCAGCAGTCCTAGCGGGGACTCCTACGAGCAGTACTTC. Amino acids: CASSPSGDSYEQYF. The full variable domain, its missing parts supplied by reference TRBV28 and TRBJ2-7, is DVKVTQSSRYLVKRTGEKVFLECVQDMDHENMFWYRQDPGLGLRLIYFSYDVKMKEKGDIPEGYSVSREKKERFSLILESASTNQTSMYLCASSPSGDSYEQYFGPGTRLTVT.

This clone was counted ten times or more. The chain links TRBV7-8 to TRBJ1-1; possibly TRBD1 for D (5 bases). V dropped 6 bases and J dropped 6 bases, with 14 bases sitting between them. The CDR3 has 13 residues. Germline V gives CDR1 SGHVS, CDR2 FQNEAQ. The CDR3 coding sequence is TGTGCCAGCAGATTTCAGGGTAGGTCTGAAGCTTTCTTT. This translates into CASRFQGRSEAFF. Complete variable domain (other parts from reference TRBV7-8 and TRBJ1-1): GAGVSQSPRYKVAKRGQDVALRCDPISGHVSLFWYQQALGQGPEFLTYFQNEAQLDKSGLPSDRFFAERPEGSVSTLKIQRTQQEDSAVYLCASRFQGRSEAFFGQGTRLTVV.

This chain links TRBV5-1 with TRBJ2-7; 12 positions match TRBD1. The junction had 6 bases not matched to a gene; V was cut back by 0 bases and J by 5 bases. Per the germline V gene, CDR1 is SGHRS and CDR2 is YFSETQ. The CDR3 covers 16 residues. The DNA of the CDR3 is TGCGCCAGCAGCTTGGACGGGACAGGGGGCGTCAACGAGCAGTACTTC. Translated: CASSLDGTGGVNEQYF.

This chain uses TRBV5-4 with TRBJ2-1; 14 nucleotides line up with TRBD2. V shed 4 bases, J shed 5 bases, and the junction held 5 bases outside the gene matches. The CDR3 loop spans 16 amino acids. CDR1 and CDR2 from the germline V gene are SGHNT and YYREEE (reference sequence). Here the CDR3 DNA reads TGTGCCAGCAGCACAAGGACTAGCGGGAGGAACAATGAGCAGTTCTTC. It is translated as CASSTRTSGRNNEQFF. Full variable domain (remainder filled in from reference TRBV5-4 and TRBJ2-1): ETGVTQSPTHLIKTRGQQVTLRCSSQSGHNTVSWYQQALGQGPQFIFQYYREEENGRGNFPPRFSGLQFPNYSSELNVNALELDDSALYLCASSTRTSGRNNEQFFGPGTRLTVL.

This clone was seen more than once but under ten times. As DNA, the CDR3 is TGTGCCAGCAGTTACAGGGAATATAGCAATCAGCCCCAGCATTTT. Translated, it gives CASSYREYSNQPQHF. The rearrangement links TRBV2 to TRBJ1-5, with D tentatively TRBD1 (6 bases). The V gene's germline CDR1 is SNHLY and CDR2 FYNNEI. V gave up 5 bases and J gave up 0 bases, with 11 bases separating them. CDR3 length equals 15 residues. Filled out from reference TRBV2 and TRBJ1-5, the complete variable domain reads EPEVTQTPSHQVTQMGQEVILRCVPISNHLYFYWYRQILGQKVEFLVSFYNNEISEKSEIFDDQFSVERPDGSNFTLKIRSTKLEDSAMYFCASSYREYSNQPQHFGDGTRLSIL.

The CDR3 DNA reads as TGTGCCAGCAGTGTACAAGGGGGCAGCAATCAGCCCCAGCATTTT. This encodes CASSVQGGSNQPQHF. The chain joins TRBV6-1 to TRBJ1-5, with 7 bases matching TRBD1. Germline V gene sequence: CDR1 MNHNS, CDR2 SASEGT. This CDR3 has 15 amino acids. The J segment lost 1 base and the V segment lost 4 bases, leaving 4 bases of the junction unmatched.

CDR3 in amino acids: CASSPGGAIRTEAFF. CDR3 DNA sequence: TGTGCCAGCAGTCCCGGGGGGGCCATTAGAACTGAAGCTTTCTTT. This rearrangement joins TRBV25-1 to TRBJ1-1, with D perhaps matching TRBD1 (6 bases). Germline-derived CDR1 and CDR2 are MGHDK and SYGVNS. Trimming stripped 5 bases from V and 5 bases from J, with 18 bases between. The CDR3 is 15 residues long.

The gene calls are TRBV5-1 and TRBJ2-7, with a weak D call TRBD2 (5 bases). Trimming shortened V by 0 bases and J by 5 bases, and 18 bases separated the two germline ends. Germline CDR1 is SGHRS and CDR2 is YFSETQ. The CDR3 runs to 16 residues. The CDR3 sequence: CASSLVLSSTFHEQYF. In nucleotides, the CDR3 is TGCGCCAGCAGCTTGGTTCTGTCTAGCACATTCCACGAGCAGTACTTC.

This clone was observed a few times. The genes are TRBV28 and TRBJ2-7, with unresolved D. This CDR3 has 14 residues. Germline CDR1 and CDR2: MDHEN and SYDVKM. Trimming shortened V by 3 bases and J by 2 bases, and 11 bases separated the two germline ends. The CDR3 here is CASSFPAGAYEQYF. CDR3 bases: TGTGCCAGCAGTTTCCCGGCAGGCGCCTACGAGCAGTACTTC.

V and J are TRBV28 and TRBJ2-5; 9 bases map to TRBD2. The J call is in doubt because the DNA end fits TRBJ2-7 better. Per germline, CDR1 MDHEN and CDR2 SYDVKM. The length of the CDR3 is 14 residues. In DNA form, the CDR3 reads TGTGCCAGCAGTTCTAGCGGGGAGCCCTACGAGCAGTACTTC. Translation gives CASSSSGEPYEQYF.

The rearrangement uses TRBV7-2 and TRBJ2-5, with 12 nucleotides matching TRBD1. The better agreement between TRBJ2-7 and the DNA end casts doubt on the J call. Germline-derived CDR1 and CDR2 are SGHTA and FQGNSA. The CDR3 covers 14 residues. CDR3 region: CASSSGQGAHEQYF. Here the CDR3 DNA reads TGTGCCAGCAGCTCGGGACAGGGGGCCCACGAGCAGTACTTC.

The chain is built from TRBV5-6 and TRBJ2-4, with a weak D call TRBD1 (5 bases). The CDR3 totals 17 residues. The V gene's germline CDR1 is SGHDT and CDR2 YYEEEE. Trimming shortened V by 3 bases and J by 0 bases, and 16 bases separated the two germline ends. DNA for the CDR3: TGTGCCAGCAGCTCATCTCAGGGTCCCTTAGCCAAAAACATTCAGTACTTC. It translates to CASSSSQGPLAKNIQYF. Complete variable domain (other parts from reference TRBV5-6 and TRBJ2-4): DAGVTQSPTHLIKTRGQQVTLRCSPKSGHDTVSWYQQALGQGPQFIFQYYEEEERQRGNFPDRFSGHQFPNYSSELNVNALLLGDSALYLCASSSSQGPLAKNIQYFGAGTRLSVL.

The sample holds a few counts of this clone. V and J are TRBV6-6 and TRBJ1-1; D ambiguous. The CDR3 is 12 residues long. Germline lookup yields CDR1 MNHNY and CDR2 SVGAGI (reference sequence). Trimming took 7 bases from V and 0 from J, leaving 6 bases between them. For the CDR3, the DNA is TGTGCCAGCACCGAGTTGAACACTGAAGCTTTCTTT. The encoded protein is CASTELNTEAFF.

V usage is TRBV5-1 and J usage is TRBJ2-3, with TRBD2 as a possible D gene (6 bases). Germline V CDR1 and CDR2: SGHRS, YFSETQ. V gave up 5 bases and J gave up 4 bases, with 14 bases separating them. The CDR3 consists of 14 residues. Here the CDR3 DNA reads TGCGCCAGCAGGCTGGACTATACGGCAGATACGCAGTATTTT. It codes for CASRLDYTADTQYF.

This chain joins TRBV9 and TRBJ2-5; D gene unclear. CDR1 is SGDLS, CDR2 YYNGEE, per germline. The V and J ends lost 5 bases and 1 base respectively, with 18 bases between them. CDR3 size: 16 residues. The chain's CDR3 is CASSLSEARLQETQYF. CDR3 DNA: TGTGCCAGCAGTCTTTCAGAGGCCCGCCTCCAAGAGACCCAGTACTTC.